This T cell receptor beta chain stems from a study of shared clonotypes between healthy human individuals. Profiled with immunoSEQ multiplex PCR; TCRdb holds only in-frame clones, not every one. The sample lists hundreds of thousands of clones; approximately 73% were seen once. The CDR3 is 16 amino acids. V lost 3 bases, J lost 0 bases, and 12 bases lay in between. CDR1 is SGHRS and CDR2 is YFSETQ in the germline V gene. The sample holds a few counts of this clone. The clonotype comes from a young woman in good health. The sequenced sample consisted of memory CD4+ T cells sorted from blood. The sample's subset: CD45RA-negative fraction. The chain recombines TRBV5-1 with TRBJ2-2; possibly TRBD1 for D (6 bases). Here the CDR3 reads CASSSGQFANTGELFF. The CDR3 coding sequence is TGCGCCAGCAGCTCCGGACAGTTCGCGAACACCGGGGAGCTGTTTTTT.